The clone carrying this TCR beta chain was seen many times. Reverse transcription used 500 to 550 ng RNA and constant-region primers for alpha and beta. Each of the alpha and beta chains got its own library through chain-specific third strand synthesis with indices. One entry per CDR3 protein, called by TCRdb with MiXCR from the 5' RACE reads. Here the sample spans around 7,400 distinct CDR3 sequences, 9.3% being singletons. The sample belongs to a study of HIV-infected patients and healthy controls. There are 17 residues in the CDR3. The germline V gene has CDR1 MNHEY and CDR2 SMNVEV (reference sequence). V lost 1 base and J lost 6, with 16 bases in between. The repertoire came from unfractionated whole blood and reflected all unsorted peripheral T cells.

This receptor was obtained from an adult with HIV infection. This specimen consisted of blood, obtained before antiretroviral therapy. The gene calls are TRBV27 and TRBJ1-6; D unresolved. The CDR3 reads CASSLFPGGGLNSPLHF. CDR3 bases: TGTGCCAGCAGTTTATTCCCGGGCGGCGGCCTTAATTCACCCCTCCACTTT.